Following are 30 T cell receptor beta chains from one sample sequenced in a study of blood T cell repertoires in COVID-19. Clones were read by immunoSEQ multiplex PCR, and TCRdb kept only the in-frame ones, dropping some. The table shows more than 250,000 clones, with 83% occurring only once. The specimen sequenced was peripheral blood. The receptors come from a woman in her forties or fifties with acute or convalescent COVID-19.

This sequence joins TRBV6-6 and TRBJ1-1, with D possibly being TRBD1 (6 bases). The germline gives CDR1 MNHNY, CDR2 SVGAGI (reference sequence). V was pared by 0 bases and J by 4 bases, with 12 bases between. There are 15 residues in the CDR3. In nucleotides, the CDR3 is TGTGCCAGCAGTTACTCCGCAAAAGGGGGCACTGAAGCTTTCTTT. Translation gives CASSYSAKGGTEAFF.

CDR3 sequence (DNA): TGTGCCAGCAGTCGAGCGGGAGGGAATGGGGGTGAGCAGTTCTTC. Encoded protein: CASSRAGGNGGEQFF. V usage is TRBV6-5 and J usage is TRBJ2-1; 10 bases align to TRBD2. The CDR3 is 15 residues long. Trimming took 5 bases from V and 9 from J; bases not matched to a gene: 10. CDR1 and CDR2 from the germline V gene are MNHEY and SVGAGI.

The chain is built from TRBV27 and TRBJ1-1; no firm D call. The CDR3 contains 14 residues. Looked up from germline, CDR1 is MNHEY and CDR2 is SMNVEV (reference sequence). Trimming shortened V by 3 bases and J by 5 bases, and 13 bases separated the two germline ends. As DNA, the CDR3 is TGTGCCAGCAGTTTTTCCCGTACGGGAACTGAAGCTTTCTTT. This encodes CASSFSRTGTEAFF.

The V gene is TRBV5-4, the J gene TRBJ2-1; D might be TRBD2 (7 bases). CDR1 SGHNT and CDR2 YYREEE come from the germline V gene (reference sequence). V dropped 0 bases and J dropped 2 bases, with 9 bases sitting between them. This CDR3 has 15 amino acids. The CDR3 DNA reads as TGTGCCAGCAGCTTGGTGGGGGGGCCCTACAATGAGCAGTTCTTC. Residues: CASSLVGGPYNEQFF.

The CDR3 here is CASSPRRDTQYF. The CDR3 DNA reads TGTGCCAGCTCACCGAGGCGAGATACGCAGTATTTT. V gene TRBV18 combines with J gene TRBJ2-3, with D uncertain. Trimming took off 3 bases at V and 5 bases at J, with 6 bases between the two ends. This CDR3 is 12 amino acids long. CDR1 and CDR2 (germline): KGHSH, LQKENI.

V gene TRBV12-3 or TRBV12-4 combines with J gene TRBJ1-1; maybe TRBD1 (6 bases). The CDR3 runs to 11 residues. The V end was cut by 3 bases, the J end by 11 bases, with 10 bases between. Here the CDR3 DNA reads TGTGCCAGCAGTTTCGGACAGACCGCTTTCTTT. Translation gives CASSFGQTAFF.

This clone has just a few counts. Additional DNA sequences in this sample encode the identical CDR3. The chain combines TRBV11-2 with TRBJ2-5; D remains unclear. CDR1 is SGHAT, CDR2 FQNNGV, per germline. V was trimmed by 2 bases and J by 2 bases, leaving 6 bases between them. This CDR3 has 13 residues. CDR3 nucleotide sequence: TGTGCCAGCAGCTTATCCCTACAAGAGACCCAGTACTTC. Its translation is CASSLSLQETQYF.

Here the CDR3 reads CASSEWGAAEKLFF. In DNA, the CDR3 is TGTGCCAGCAGTGAATGGGGCGCTGCAGAAAAACTGTTTTTT. The chain has TRBV2 and TRBJ1-4; possibly TRBD1 for D (5 bases). V was clipped by 2 bases and J by 8 bases, with 12 bases between them. In germline, CDR1 is SNHLY, CDR2 FYNNEI. There are 14 residues in the CDR3. Full variable domain (outside the CDR3, taken from reference TRBV2 and TRBJ1-4): EPEVTQTPSHQVTQMGQEVILRCVPISNHLYFYWYRQILGQKVEFLVSFYNNEISEKSEIFDDQFSVERPDGSNFTLKIRSTKLEDSAMYFCASSEWGAAEKLFFGSGTQLSVL.

The J gene is TRBJ1-5, the V gene TRBV7-2; weak D call: TRBD1 (5 bases). With 5 bases removed from V and 4 bases from J, the gap between germline ends came to 15 bases. CDR1 and CDR2 (germline): SGHTA, FQGNSA. There are 15 residues in the CDR3. CDR3 sequence reads: CASSPGGRSNQPQHF. CDR3 in DNA: TGTGCCAGCAGCCCGGGGGGGAGGTCGAATCAGCCCCAGCATTTT. Full variable domain (rest looked up from reference TRBV7-2 and TRBJ1-5): GAGVSQSPSNKVTEKGKDVELRCDPISGHTALYWYRQSLGQGLEFLIYFQGNSAPDKSGLPSDRFSAERTGGSVSTLTIQRTQQEDSAVYLCASSPGGRSNQPQHFGDGTRLSIL.

The J gene is TRBJ1-1, the V gene TRBV19, with 9 bases aligning to TRBD1. The germline gives CDR1 LNHDA, CDR2 SQIVND (reference sequence). The junction had 4 bases not matched to a gene; V was cut back by 4 bases and J by 7 bases. The length of the CDR3 is 13 residues. The CDR3 region has the DNA TGTGCCAGTAGTAACAGGGGGCCAAGTGAAGCTTTCTTT. This translates into CASSNRGPSEAFF.

In DNA form, the CDR3 reads TGTGCCGGCTCATTAGAAGCGGGAGGCGTACAGTACTTC. Protein product: CAGSLEAGGVQYF. The rearrangement joins TRBV21-1 to TRBJ2-4; the table calls TRBD2, which could not be checked here. TRBV21-1 is labeled a pseudogene. This CDR3 is built from 13 residues.

This clone was found once. The chain has TRBV2 and TRBJ1-2; 8 bases are shared with TRBD1. The CDR3 is 15 residues long. V gave up 8 bases and J gave up 4 bases; unmatched junction bases: 12. Germline V gene sequence: CDR1 SNHLY, CDR2 FYNNEI. The CDR3 coding sequence is TGTGCCAGCTCCGGACAGGGTCCTTTGGGCTATGGCTACACCTTC. As protein: CASSGQGPLGYGYTF. Supplemented by reference TRBV2 and TRBJ1-2, the full variable domain reads EPEVTQTPSHQVTQMGQEVILRCVPISNHLYFYWYRQILGQKVEFLVSFYNNEISEKSEIFDDQFSVERPDGSNFTLKIRSTKLEDSAMYFCASSGQGPLGYGYTFGSGTRLTVV.

The CDR3 spells CAHVKAGLTEAFF. The CDR3 DNA is TGTGCCCACGTGAAGGCAGGGCTCACTGAAGCTTTCTTT. This chain joins TRBV28 and TRBJ1-1; TRBD1 might be the D (5 bases). The CDR3 spans 13 residues. Trimming left V 11 bases short and J 4 bases short, with 17 bases between. The germline CDR1 and CDR2 sequences are MDHEN and SYDVKM.

The table lists this clone with a few counts. The CDR3 loop reads CASSWDRPTGELFF. In nucleotides, the CDR3 is TGCGCCAGCAGCTGGGACAGGCCCACCGGGGAGCTGTTTTTT. This chain joins TRBV5-1 and TRBJ2-2; 8 nucleotides line up with TRBD1. Per germline, CDR1 SGHRS and CDR2 YFSETQ. The CDR3 extends over 14 amino acids. The V gene end was trimmed by 3 bases and the J gene end by 4 bases; junction bases not matched to a gene: 2.

This chain links TRBV5-1 with TRBJ1-1, with D possibly being TRBD1 (5 bases). The CDR3 sequence is 15 residues long. The V gene lost 5 bases and the J gene lost 3 bases, with 17 bases spanning the gap. Germline lookup yields CDR1 SGHRS and CDR2 YFSETQ. CDR3 in DNA: TGCGCCAGCAGGGCGCGAGCGGGGGAGGACACTGAAGCTTTCTTT. The encoded protein is CASRARAGEDTEAFF.

About this clone itself: This clone may be a read error of a much larger clone one base away. The chain has TRBV19 and TRBJ2-2, with 12 bases that match TRBD1. J gave up 9 bases and V 6 bases, and 5 bases lay outside the gene matches. Germline CDR1 LNHDA, CDR2 SQIVND (reference sequence). The CDR3 is made up of 14 amino acids. In DNA form, the CDR3 reads TGTGCCAGTAGGGGGACAGGGGGCTTCAGGGAGCTGTTTTTT. It codes for CASRGTGGFRELFF.

The genes are TRBV19 and TRBJ1-5, with D tentatively TRBD1 (6 bases). The germline gives CDR1 LNHDA, CDR2 SQIVND (reference sequence). This CDR3 contains 16 residues. Trimming shortened V by 4 bases and J by 6 bases, and 19 bases separated the two germline ends. The CDR3 nucleotides are TGTGCCAGTAGTACCGCGGGGGGGGGCGAAGGTCAGCCCCAGCATTTT. It codes for CASSTAGGGEGQPQHF.

V and J are TRBV9 and TRBJ1-2; no definite D call. Germline values: CDR1 SGDLS, CDR2 YYNGEE. The ends were cut back, 3 bases at V and 5 bases at J, with 5 bases in the middle. This CDR3 is 11 amino acids long. The CDR3 spells CASSGVYGYTF. The CDR3 region has the DNA TGTGCCAGCAGCGGCGTATATGGCTACACCTTC.

The chain carries TRBV5-1 and TRBJ2-5; 7 bases agree with TRBD1. This CDR3 has 16 residues. V dropped 3 bases and J dropped 1; count of bases not matched to a gene: 9. Germline loops: CDR1 SGHRS, CDR2 YFSETQ. CDR3: CASSWGPGQIQETQYF. The CDR3 nucleotides read TGCGCCAGCAGCTGGGGACCGGGACAGATCCAAGAGACCCAGTACTTC.

This sequence joins TRBV6-4 and TRBJ1-6; weak D call: TRBD1 (6 bases). Trimming pared 1 base from V and 5 bases from J, leaving 9 bases between. From germline, CDR1 is MRHNA and CDR2 SNTAGT. The CDR3 has 15 amino acids. CDR3 nucleotide sequence: TGTGCCAGCAGTGACTGGGGACACCATAATTCACCCCTCCACTTT. It specifies CASSDWGHHNSPLHF.

This clone was detected a few times. The chain combines TRBV10-3 with TRBJ2-3; 10 positions agree with TRBD2. Trimming took 6 bases from V and 6 from J; bases not matched to a gene: 9. Germline V gene data show CDR1 as ENHRY and CDR2 as SYGVKD. This CDR3 region has 15 residues. The CDR3 protein is CAISEERGGGDTQYF. CDR3 bases: TGTGCCATCAGCGAAGAGCGGGGGGGCGGGGATACGCAGTATTTT.

The gene calls are TRBV3-1 (or the pseudogene TRBV3-2) and TRBJ2-6; no clear D gene. V was trimmed by 4 bases and J by 0 bases, leaving 10 bases between them. Germline V lookup: CDR1 LGHDT, CDR2 YNNKEL (reference sequence). The CDR3 covers 16 residues. The CDR3 spells CASSLTTGSGANVLTF. The DNA for the CDR3 is TGTGCCAGCAGCCTAACGACGGGCTCTGGGGCCAACGTCCTGACTTTC.

The chain uses TRBV30 and TRBJ1-2; possibly TRBD1 for D (6 bases). V lost 3 bases to trimming and J lost 4 bases, with 12 bases between them. The germline CDR1 and CDR2 sequences are GTSNPN and SVGIG (reference sequence). CDR3 size: 13 residues. CDR3: CAWSPGQFYGYTF. The CDR3 DNA sequence: TGTGCCTGGAGCCCAGGACAGTTCTATGGCTACACCTTC.

This clone was recorded once. This chain connects TRBV9 to TRBJ1-2, with 8 bases that match TRBD1. The trim removed 1 base at V and 4 bases at J, leaving 6 bases unmatched. The CDR3 runs to 15 residues. Per the germline V gene, CDR1 is SGDLS and CDR2 is YYNGEE. CDR3: CASSVNGQGVYGYTF. CDR3 DNA sequence: TGTGCCAGCAGCGTAAACGGACAGGGAGTCTATGGCTACACCTTC.

The chain couples TRBV2 to TRBJ1-2, with TRBD1 identical over 9 bases. Trimming removed 4 bases from V and 5 bases from J; junction bases left unmatched: 8. CDR1 and CDR2 from the germline V gene are SNHLY and FYNNEI. The CDR3 consists of 15 residues. The CDR3 DNA reads as TGTGCCAGCAGTGGGACCCTCGACAGGGGGTATGGCTACACCTTC. It translates to CASSGTLDRGYGYTF.

J is TRBJ1-1 and V is TRBV7-9; D may be TRBD1 (5 bases). This CDR3 region has 14 residues. V lost 3 bases, J lost 4 bases, and 12 bases lay in between. Germline lookup yields CDR1 SEHNR and CDR2 FQNEAQ (reference sequence). The CDR3 is CASSFPGRGTEAFF. CDR3 DNA sequence: TGTGCCAGCAGCTTCCCGGGGAGGGGCACTGAAGCTTTCTTT.

The CDR3 loop reads CASSTEDTQYF. The CDR3 nucleotides are TGTGCCAGCAGTACCGAGGATACGCAGTATTTT. The V and J genes are TRBV6-5 and TRBJ2-3; no clear D gene. The CDR3 is made up of 11 amino acids. Looked up from germline, CDR1 is MNHEY and CDR2 is SVGAGI. Trimming cost V 5 bases and J 6 bases, with 6 bases left between them.

This chain links TRBV4-3 with TRBJ2-3; D perhaps matches TRBD2 (5 bases). The V gene's germline CDR1 is LGHNA and CDR2 YSLEER. V gave up 0 bases and J gave up 5 bases, with 9 bases separating them. The CDR3 length is 14 residues. The CDR3: CASSQDGRGDTQYF. Here the CDR3 DNA reads TGCGCCAGCAGCCAAGACGGCCGGGGAGATACGCAGTATTTT.

The table lists this clone with many counts. This chain connects TRBV2 to TRBJ1-2; D gene unclear. Trimming removed 7 bases at V and 4 bases at J, with 7 bases between. The germline V gene encodes CDR1 SNHLY and CDR2 FYNNEI. The CDR3 runs 11 residues. Written as DNA, the CDR3 is TGTGCCAGCACCCCCCTCTATGGCTACACCTTC. It codes for CASTPLYGYTF.

The chain combines TRBV30 with TRBJ2-6; D gene ambiguous. V was pared by 3 bases and J by 0 bases, with 3 bases between. The CDR3 runs 13 residues. Germline CDR1 is GTSNPN and CDR2 is SVGIG (reference sequence). DNA for the CDR3: TGTGCCTGGAGGGCCTCTGGGGCCAACGTCCTGACTTTC. Translation gives CAWRASGANVLTF.